This T cell receptor (beta chain) was sequenced for a study of T cell changes during pregnancy in multiple sclerosis. Method: immunoSEQ multiplex PCR; TCRdb's copy keeps in-frame clones and lacks some. Of fewer than 75,000 clones listed, under 95% were seen once; the top ten hold around 3.3%. The CDR3 spans 12 residues. V was cut by 6 bases and J by 8 bases, with 16 bases left in between. CDR1 and CDR2 (germline): SQVTM, ANQGSEA. The sequences come from peripheral blood, collected after pregnancy. The source of this sequence is a female donor in good health, enrolled as a control in a pregnancy study. The chain recombines TRBV29-1 with TRBJ1-2; weak D call: TRBD1 (6 bases). DNA of the CDR3: TGCAGCGTGACCCAGGGGATTCAAGGCTACACCTTC. The encoded protein is CSVTQGIQGYTF.